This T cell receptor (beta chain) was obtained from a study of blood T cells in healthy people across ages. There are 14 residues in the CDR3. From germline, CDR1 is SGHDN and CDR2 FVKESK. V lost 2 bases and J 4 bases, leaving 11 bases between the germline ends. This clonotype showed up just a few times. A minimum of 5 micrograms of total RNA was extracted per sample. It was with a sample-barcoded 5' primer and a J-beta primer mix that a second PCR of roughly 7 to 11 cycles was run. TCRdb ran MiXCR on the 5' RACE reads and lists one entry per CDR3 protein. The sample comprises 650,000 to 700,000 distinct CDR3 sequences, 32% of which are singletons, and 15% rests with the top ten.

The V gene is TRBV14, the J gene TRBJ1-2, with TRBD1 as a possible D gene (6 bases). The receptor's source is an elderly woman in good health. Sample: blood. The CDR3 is CASSQTSGVYGYTF. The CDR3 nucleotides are TGTGCCAGCAGCCAAACTTCAGGGGTCTATGGCTACACCTTC.